The TCR beta chain under discussion was sequenced for a study of CXCR3-negative and CXCR3-positive naive CD8 T cells. Study at large: Approximately 130 million TRB reads were obtained in total, which works out to about 1.5 +/- 0.3 million per library. Findings and limits, study-wide: Naive subsets showed comparable surface CD5, and TCR interaction strength was also inferred from TRB CDR3 physicochemistry. Both naive subsets had comparably high diversity; memory CD8+ cells much lower. More hydrophobic TRB CDR3s occurred in CXCR3-positive than in CXCR3-negative naive cells.

Within the CD8+ T cell compartment, naive cells were CD45RO-CCR7+CD27+CD95-. In germline, CDR1 is LGHNA, CDR2 YSLEER. The CDR3 totals 13 residues. Researchers prepared the TRB cDNA libraries using 5' RACE with UMI labels. One entry per CDR3 protein, without DNA, is what TCRdb gives after re-calling the 5' RACE reads. The sample totals 55,000 to 75,000 distinct CDR3 sequences; its top ten clones hold 0.7% to 0.8%. A remark on this clonotype: Its antigen remains unidentified.

The specimen sequenced was naive CXCR3+ CD8+ T cells from blood. This sample's subset: CD45RO-CCR7+CD27+CD95- naive CD8+ T cells expressing CXCR3 (TNR3+). This TCR was sampled from a human donor in good health. Some clones in this sample may be carry-over from other donors' samples. The chain joins TRBV4-3 to TRBJ2-2. The CDR3 loop reads CASSQLNTGELFF.